This TCR beta chain was identified in a study of cytomegalovirus exposure and HLA in healthy donors. Turning to the study itself: The same platform as the approximately 670 first-cohort repertoires was used for the 95 to 150 validation repertoires, a later analysis reported. Study conclusions and caveats: Cytomegalovirus association was listed for 164 TCR beta chains. Published work reported that the classifier diagnosed cytomegalovirus status with high specificity and sensitivity. Most TCR sequences were uncommon, yet certain public TCRs appeared in many donors.

As to this clone: Its antigen is unidentified.

The CDR3 covers 12 residues. Between the trimmed V and J ends, which lost 7 bases and 4 bases, there was a span of 13 bases. CDR1 is SQVTM and CDR2 is ANQGSEA in the germline V gene. Produced via immunoSEQ multiplex PCR; TCRdb's table is partial and in-frame only. The sample has 150,000 or so clones; approximately 90% are singletons. The chain combines TRBV29-1 with TRBJ2-5, with D hard to call. The source material was PBMCs. The sequence was collected from a woman younger than 45 in good health and CMV-seropositive. CDR3 DNA sequence: TGCAGCGCCCACACCCCGGGAGAGACCCAGTACTTC. Residues: CSAHTPGETQYF.